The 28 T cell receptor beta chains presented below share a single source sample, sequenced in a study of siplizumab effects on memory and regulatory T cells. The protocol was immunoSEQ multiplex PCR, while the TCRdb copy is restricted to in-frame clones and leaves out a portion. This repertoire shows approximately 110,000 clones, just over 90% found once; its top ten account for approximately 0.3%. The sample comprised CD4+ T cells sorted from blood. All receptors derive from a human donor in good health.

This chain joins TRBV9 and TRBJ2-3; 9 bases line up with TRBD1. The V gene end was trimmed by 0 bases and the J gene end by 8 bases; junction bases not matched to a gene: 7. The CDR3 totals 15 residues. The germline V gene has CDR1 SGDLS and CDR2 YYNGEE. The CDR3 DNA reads TGTGCCAGCAGCGTAGAGGGACAGGGAACAAGTACGCAGTATTTT. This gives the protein CASSVEGQGTSTQYF.

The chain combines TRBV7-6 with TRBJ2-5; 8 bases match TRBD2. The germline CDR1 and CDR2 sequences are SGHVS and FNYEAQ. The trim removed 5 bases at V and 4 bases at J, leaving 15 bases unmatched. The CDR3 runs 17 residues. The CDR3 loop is CASSPRLSRGGLETQYF. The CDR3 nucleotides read TGTGCCAGCAGCCCCCGTCTGAGCCGGGGGGGCCTAGAGACCCAGTACTTC. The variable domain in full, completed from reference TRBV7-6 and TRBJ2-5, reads GAGVSQSPRYKVTKRGQDVALRCDPISGHVSLYWYRQALGQGPEFLTYFNYEAQQDKSGLPNDRFSAERPEGSISTLTIQRTEQRDSAMYRCASSPRLSRGGLETQYFGPGTRLLVL.

The CDR3 sequence: CASSQDGGPYNEQFF. The CDR3 DNA reads as TGTGCCAGCAGCCAAGACGGGGGCCCCTACAATGAGCAGTTCTTC. J is TRBJ2-1 and V is TRBV4-2; D tentatively fits TRBD1 or TRBD2 (6 bases each). There are 15 residues in the CDR3. From germline, CDR1 is LGHNA and CDR2 YNFKEQ. Trimming pared 0 bases from V and 2 bases from J, leaving 8 bases between.

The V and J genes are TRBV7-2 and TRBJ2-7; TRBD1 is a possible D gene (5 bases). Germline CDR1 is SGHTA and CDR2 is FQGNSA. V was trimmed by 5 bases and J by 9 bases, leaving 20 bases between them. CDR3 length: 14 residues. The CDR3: CASSTGPPGAVQYF. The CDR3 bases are TGTGCCAGCAGCACAGGCCCCCCCGGCGCGGTGCAGTACTTC.

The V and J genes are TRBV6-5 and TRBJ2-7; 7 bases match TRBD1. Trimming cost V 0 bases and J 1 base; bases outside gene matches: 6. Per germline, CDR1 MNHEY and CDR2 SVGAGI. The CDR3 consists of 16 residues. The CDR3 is CASSYSTGTASYEQYF. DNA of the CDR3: TGTGCCAGCAGTTACTCGACCGGGACAGCTTCCTACGAGCAGTACTTC.

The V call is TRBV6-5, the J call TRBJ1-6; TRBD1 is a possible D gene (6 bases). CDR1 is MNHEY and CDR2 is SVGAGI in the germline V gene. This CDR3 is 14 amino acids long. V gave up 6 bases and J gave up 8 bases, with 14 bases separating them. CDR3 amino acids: CASRQQGGYSPLHF. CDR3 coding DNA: TGTGCCAGCAGACAACAGGGTGGATATTCACCCCTCCACTTT.

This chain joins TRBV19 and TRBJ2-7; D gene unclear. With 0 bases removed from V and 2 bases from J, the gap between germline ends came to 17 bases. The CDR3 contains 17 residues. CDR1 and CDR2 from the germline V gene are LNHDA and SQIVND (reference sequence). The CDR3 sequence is CASSIDIYPGKAYEQYF. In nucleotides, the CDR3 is TGTGCCAGTAGTATAGATATTTATCCGGGCAAGGCCTACGAGCAGTACTTC.

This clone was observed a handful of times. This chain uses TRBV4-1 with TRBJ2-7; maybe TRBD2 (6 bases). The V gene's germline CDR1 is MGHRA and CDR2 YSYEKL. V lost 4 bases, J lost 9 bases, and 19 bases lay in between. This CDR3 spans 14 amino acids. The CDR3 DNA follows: TGCGCCAGCAGCCCGACGCCGGGGGTTAACACGCAGTACTTC. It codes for CASSPTPGVNTQYF.

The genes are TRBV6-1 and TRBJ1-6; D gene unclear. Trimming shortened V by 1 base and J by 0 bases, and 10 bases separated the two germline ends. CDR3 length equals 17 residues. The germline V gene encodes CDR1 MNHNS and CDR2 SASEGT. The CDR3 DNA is TGTGCCAGCAGTGAAGTAGGAGGAAGCTCCTATAATTCACCCCTCCACTTT. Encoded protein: CASSEVGGSSYNSPLHF.

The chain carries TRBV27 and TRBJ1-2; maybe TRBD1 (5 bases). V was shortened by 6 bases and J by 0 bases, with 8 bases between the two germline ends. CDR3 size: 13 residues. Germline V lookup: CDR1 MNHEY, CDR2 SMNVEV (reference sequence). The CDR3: CASSLTANYGYTF. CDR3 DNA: TGTGCCAGCAGCCTGACAGCTAACTATGGCTACACCTTC.

The CDR3 DNA sequence: TGTGCCAGTAGTACCCCCCTATTGGCTTTCTTT. As protein: CASSTPLLAFF. V is TRBV19 and J is TRBJ1-1; D is unclear. Germline CDR1 and CDR2: LNHDA and SQIVND (reference sequence). The CDR3 has 11 residues. Trimming pared 4 bases from V and 11 bases from J, leaving 11 bases between.

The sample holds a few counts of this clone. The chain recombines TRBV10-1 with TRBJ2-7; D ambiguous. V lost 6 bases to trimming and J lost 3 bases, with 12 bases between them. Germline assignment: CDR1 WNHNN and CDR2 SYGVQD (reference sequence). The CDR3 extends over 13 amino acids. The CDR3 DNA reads TGCGCCAGCAGCGGTGTAGGGTACTACGAGCAGTACTTC. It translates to CASSGVGYYEQYF.

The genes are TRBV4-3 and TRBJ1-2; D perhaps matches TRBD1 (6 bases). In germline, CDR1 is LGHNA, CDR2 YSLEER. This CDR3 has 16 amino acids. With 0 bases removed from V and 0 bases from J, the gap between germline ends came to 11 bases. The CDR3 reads CASSQDPTGANYGYTF. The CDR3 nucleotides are TGCGCCAGCAGCCAAGACCCGACAGGTGCTAACTATGGCTACACCTTC.

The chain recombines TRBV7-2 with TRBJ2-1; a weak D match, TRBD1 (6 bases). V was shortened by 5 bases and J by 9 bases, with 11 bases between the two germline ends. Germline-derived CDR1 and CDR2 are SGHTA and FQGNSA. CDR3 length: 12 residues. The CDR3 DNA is TGTGCCAGCAGCCCACAGGGTGGTGAGCAGTTCTTC. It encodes CASSPQGGEQFF.

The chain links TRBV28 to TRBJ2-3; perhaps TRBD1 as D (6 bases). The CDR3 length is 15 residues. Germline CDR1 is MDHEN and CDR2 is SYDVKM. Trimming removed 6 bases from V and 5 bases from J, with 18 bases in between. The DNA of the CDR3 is TGTGCCAGCAGCGACTCAGGGGCCAACATAGATACGCAGTATTTT. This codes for CASSDSGANIDTQYF.

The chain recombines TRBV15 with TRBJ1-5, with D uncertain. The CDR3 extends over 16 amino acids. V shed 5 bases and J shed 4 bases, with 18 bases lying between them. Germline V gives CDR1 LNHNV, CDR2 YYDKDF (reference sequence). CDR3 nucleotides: TGTGCCACCAGCGGTGGCCGGCCCTTTGGGAATCAGCCCCAGCATTTT. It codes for CATSGGRPFGNQPQHF.

The CDR3 here is CASSERQGKQFF. The CDR3 coding sequence is TGTGCCAGCAGCGAACGACAGGGAAAGCAGTTCTTC. The chain has TRBV7-9 and TRBJ2-1, with 7 bases lining up with TRBD1. Trimming took 5 bases from V and 11 from J; bases not matched to a gene: 6. Germline V gene lookup returns CDR1 SEHNR and CDR2 FQNEAQ (reference sequence). The CDR3 contains 12 residues.

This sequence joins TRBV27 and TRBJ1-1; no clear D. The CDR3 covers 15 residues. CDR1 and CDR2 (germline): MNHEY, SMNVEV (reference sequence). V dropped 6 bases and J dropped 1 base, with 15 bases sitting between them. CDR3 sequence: CASRDPSPANTEAFF. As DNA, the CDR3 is TGTGCCAGCAGGGACCCGTCCCCCGCGAACACTGAAGCTTTCTTT.

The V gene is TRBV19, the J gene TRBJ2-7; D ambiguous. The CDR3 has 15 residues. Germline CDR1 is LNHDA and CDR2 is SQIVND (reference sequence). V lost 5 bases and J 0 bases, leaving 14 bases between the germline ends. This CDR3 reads CASSLRTVSSYEQYF. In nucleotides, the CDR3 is TGTGCCAGTAGTCTGCGGACGGTGAGCTCCTACGAGCAGTACTTC.

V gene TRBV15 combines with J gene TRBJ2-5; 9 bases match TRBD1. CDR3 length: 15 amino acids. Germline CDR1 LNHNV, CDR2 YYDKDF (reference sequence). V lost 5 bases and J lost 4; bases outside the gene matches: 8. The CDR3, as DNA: TGTGCCACCAGCCGTCCCACAGGGGGCCCAGAGACCCAGTACTTC. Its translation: CATSRPTGGPETQYF. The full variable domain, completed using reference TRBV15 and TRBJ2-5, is DAMVIQNPRYQVTQFGKPVTLSCSQTLNHNVMYWYQQKSSQAPKLLFHYYDKDFNNEADTPDNFQSRRPNTSFCFLDIRSPGLGDTAMYLCATSRPTGGPETQYFGPGTRLLVL.

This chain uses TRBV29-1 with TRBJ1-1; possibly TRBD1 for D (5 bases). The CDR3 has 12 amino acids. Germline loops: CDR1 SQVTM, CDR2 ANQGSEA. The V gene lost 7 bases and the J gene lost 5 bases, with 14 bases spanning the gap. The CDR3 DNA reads TGCAGCGGTGGGGGGGTCGGTACTGAAGCTTTCTTT. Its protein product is CSGGGVGTEAFF. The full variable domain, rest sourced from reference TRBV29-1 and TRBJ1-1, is SAVISQKPSRDICQRGTSLTIQCQVDSQVTMMFWYRQQPGQSLTLIATANQGSEATYESGFVIDKFPISRPNLTFSTLTVSNMSPEDSSIYLCSGGGVGTEAFFGQGTRLTVV.

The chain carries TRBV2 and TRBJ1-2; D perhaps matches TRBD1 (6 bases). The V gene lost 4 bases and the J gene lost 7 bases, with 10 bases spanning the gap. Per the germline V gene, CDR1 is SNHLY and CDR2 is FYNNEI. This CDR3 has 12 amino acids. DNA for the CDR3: TGTGCCAGCAGTGCCTGGACAGTTGGCTACACCTTC. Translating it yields CASSAWTVGYTF.

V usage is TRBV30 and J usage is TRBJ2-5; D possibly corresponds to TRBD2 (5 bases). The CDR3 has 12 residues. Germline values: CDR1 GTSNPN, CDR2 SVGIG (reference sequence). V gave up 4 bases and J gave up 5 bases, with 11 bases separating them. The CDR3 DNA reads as TGTGCCTGGACCCCTGGGAGTGAGACCCAGTACTTC. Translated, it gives CAWTPGSETQYF.

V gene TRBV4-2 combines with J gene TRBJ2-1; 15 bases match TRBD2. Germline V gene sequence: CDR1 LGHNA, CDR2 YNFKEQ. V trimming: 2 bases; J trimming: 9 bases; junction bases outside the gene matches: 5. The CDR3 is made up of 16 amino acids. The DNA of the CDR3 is TGTGCCAGCAGCCAACGGACTAGCGGGGGGGATGGTGAGCAGTTCTTC. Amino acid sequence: CASSQRTSGGDGEQFF.

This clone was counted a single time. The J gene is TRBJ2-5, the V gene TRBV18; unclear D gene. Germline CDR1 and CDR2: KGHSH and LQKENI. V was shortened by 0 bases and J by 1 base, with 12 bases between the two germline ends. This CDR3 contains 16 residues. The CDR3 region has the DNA TGTGCCAGCTCACCACCCAATGCTAGATTCCAAGAGACCCAGTACTTC. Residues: CASSPPNARFQETQYF.

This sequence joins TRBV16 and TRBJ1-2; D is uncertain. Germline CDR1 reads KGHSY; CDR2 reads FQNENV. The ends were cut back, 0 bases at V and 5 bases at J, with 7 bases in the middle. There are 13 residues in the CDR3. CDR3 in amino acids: CASSQSGRYGYTF. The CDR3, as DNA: TGTGCCAGCAGCCAATCGGGAAGATATGGCTACACCTTC.

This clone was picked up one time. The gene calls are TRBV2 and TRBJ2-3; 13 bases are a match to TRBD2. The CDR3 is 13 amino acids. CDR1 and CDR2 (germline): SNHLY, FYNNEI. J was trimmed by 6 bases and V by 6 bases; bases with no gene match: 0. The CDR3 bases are TGTGCCAGCAGGACTAGCGGGAGGGATACGCAGTATTTT. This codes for CASRTSGRDTQYF.

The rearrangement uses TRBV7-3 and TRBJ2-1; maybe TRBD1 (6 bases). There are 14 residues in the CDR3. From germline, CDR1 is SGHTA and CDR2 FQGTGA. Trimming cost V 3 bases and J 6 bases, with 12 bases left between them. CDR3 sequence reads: CASSFTGSGNEQFF. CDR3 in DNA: TGTGCCAGCAGCTTTACAGGGAGTGGCAATGAGCAGTTCTTC.